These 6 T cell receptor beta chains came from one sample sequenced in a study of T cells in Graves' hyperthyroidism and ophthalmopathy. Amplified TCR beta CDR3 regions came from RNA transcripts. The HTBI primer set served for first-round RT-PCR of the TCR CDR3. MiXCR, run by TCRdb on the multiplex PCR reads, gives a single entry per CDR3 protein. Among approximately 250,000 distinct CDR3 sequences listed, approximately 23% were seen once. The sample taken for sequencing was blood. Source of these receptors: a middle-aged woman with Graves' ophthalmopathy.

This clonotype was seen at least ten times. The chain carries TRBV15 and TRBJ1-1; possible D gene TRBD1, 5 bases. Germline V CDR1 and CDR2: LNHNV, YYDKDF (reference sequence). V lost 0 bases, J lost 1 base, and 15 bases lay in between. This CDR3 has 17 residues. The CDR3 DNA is TGTGCCACCAGCAGAGATAATGCAGGACAAAAGAACACTGAAGCTTTCTTT. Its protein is CATSRDNAGQKNTEAFF.

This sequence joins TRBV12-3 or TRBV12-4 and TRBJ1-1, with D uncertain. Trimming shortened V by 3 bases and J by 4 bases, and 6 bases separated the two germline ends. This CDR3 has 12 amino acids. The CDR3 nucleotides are TGTGCCAGCAGTTTGAGACCCACTGAAGCTTTCTTT. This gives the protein CASSLRPTEAFF.

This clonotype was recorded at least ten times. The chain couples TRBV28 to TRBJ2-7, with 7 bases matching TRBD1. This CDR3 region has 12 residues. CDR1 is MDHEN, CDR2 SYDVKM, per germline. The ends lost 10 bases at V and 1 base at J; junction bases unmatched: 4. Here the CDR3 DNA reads TGTGCCATACAGGGGTCTTCCTACGAGCAGTACTTC. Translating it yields CAIQGSSYEQYF.

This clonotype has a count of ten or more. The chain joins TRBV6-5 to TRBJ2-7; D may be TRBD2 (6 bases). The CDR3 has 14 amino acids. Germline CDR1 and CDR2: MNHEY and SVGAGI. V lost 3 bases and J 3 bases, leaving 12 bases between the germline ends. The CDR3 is CASSYVRGGYEQYF. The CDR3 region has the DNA TGTGCCAGCAGTTATGTGCGGGGTGGCTACGAGCAGTACTTC.

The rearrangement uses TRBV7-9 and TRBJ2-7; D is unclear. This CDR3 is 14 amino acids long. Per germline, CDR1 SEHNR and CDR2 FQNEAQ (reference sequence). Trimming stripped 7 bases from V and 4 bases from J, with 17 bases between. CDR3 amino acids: CASTPLDGRYEQYF. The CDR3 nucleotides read TGTGCCAGCACCCCACTGGACGGAAGATACGAGCAGTACTTC. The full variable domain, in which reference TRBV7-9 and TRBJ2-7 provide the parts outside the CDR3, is DTGVSQNPRHKITKRGQNVTFRCDPISEHNRLYWYRQTLGQGPEFLTYFQNEAQLEKSRLLSDRFSAERPKGSFSTLEIQRTEQGDSAMYLCASTPLDGRYEQYFGPGTRLTVT.

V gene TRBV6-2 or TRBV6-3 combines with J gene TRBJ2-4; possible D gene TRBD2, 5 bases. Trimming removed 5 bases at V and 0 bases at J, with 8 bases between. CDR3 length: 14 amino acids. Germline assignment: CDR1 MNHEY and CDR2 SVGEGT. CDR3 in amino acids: CASSQGRAKNIQYF. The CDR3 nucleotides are TGTGCCAGCAGTCAAGGGAGAGCCAAAAACATTCAGTACTTC.